The clone carrying this TCR beta chain has at least ten counts. Amplified TCR beta CDR3 regions derived from RNA transcripts. With the HTBI primer set, the TCR CDR3 went through a first round of RT-PCR. TCRdb called the multiplex PCR reads again in MiXCR, with one record for every CDR3 protein. The sample has 200,000 to 300,000 distinct CDR3 sequences; approximately 23% are singletons. CDR1 and CDR2 (germline): SQVTM, ANQGSEA. V shed 1 base and J 5 bases; nucleotides not matched to a gene: 8. CDR3 length: 15 residues. The data belong to a study of T cells in Graves' hyperthyroidism and ophthalmopathy. The sample taken for sequencing was blood. V and J are TRBV29-1 and TRBJ2-5, with 9 bases identical to TRBD2. The TCR sequence derives from a middle-aged woman with Graves' ophthalmopathy. The CDR3 here is CSVEGSSGIGETQYF. CDR3 bases: TGCAGCGTTGAAGGATCTAGCGGGATTGGGGAGACCCAGTACTTC.